This TCR beta chain was observed in a study of blood T cell repertoires in COVID-19. Germline CDR1 is SEHNR and CDR2 is FQNEAQ (reference sequence). The CDR3 runs 18 residues. The V gene end was trimmed by 3 bases and the J gene end by 0 bases; junction bases not matched to a gene: 9. Assay used: immunoSEQ multiplex PCR; TCRdb lists only in-frame clones, some missing. Among about 270,000 clones listed, approximately 84% were seen once. V and J are TRBV7-9 and TRBJ2-1; 9 positions match TRBD1. The TCR sequence derives from a human donor with COVID-19, enrolled during active disease. The donor label of this sample is uncertain. The sample consisted of peripheral blood. CDR3 region: CASSFSGTGIGSYNEQFF. The CDR3 bases are TGTGCCAGCAGCTTCTCCGGGACAGGGATAGGCTCCTACAATGAGCAGTTCTTC.